This TCR beta chain was observed in a study of a mutant IDH1 vaccine in newly diagnosed glioma. Study details: Before enrollment, the patients had been treated with radiotherapy alone, temozolomide alone, or both together. Most of them had received both.

Sequenced by immunoSEQ multiplex PCR; TCRdb stores in-frame clones only, minus some. The table has 35,000 or so clones, about 80% seen once. For this clone: Its antigen is undetermined.

Indicated time point: week 11, during vaccination. Every vaccination contained 300 ug of the mutant IDH1 20-mer peptide and was paired with topical imiquimod. Material: peripheral blood mononuclear cells (PBMCs), obtained from a glioma patient whose treatment included an IDH1 peptide vaccine. The TCR originated in a woman aged 30 to 39 with glioma. Some clones in this sample may be carry-over from other donors' samples.

The CDR3 region is CASGGQGLDTGELFF. CDR3 DNA: TGTGCCAGCGGGGGACAGGGGTTGGACACCGGGGAGCTGTTTTTT. The rearrangement uses TRBV6-1 and TRBJ2-2; the match to TRBD1 covers 10 bases. V gave up 8 bases and J gave up 3 bases; unmatched junction bases: 6. Per the germline V gene, CDR1 is MNHNS and CDR2 is SASEGT. The CDR3 is 15 residues long.